This T cell receptor (beta chain) was sequenced for a study of blood T cell repertoires in COVID-19. Repertoires were generated with immunoSEQ multiplex PCR, while TCRdb's copy carries only in-frame clones and drops some. The sample yields roughly 100,000 clones, roughly 84% seen once. The origin of this receptor is a human donor in a cohort sampled during active or convalescent COVID-19. Sequencing input: peripheral blood.

The CDR3 sequence is CASSLDPTGNEQFF. CDR3 nucleotide sequence: TGCGCCAGCAGCTTGGACCCCACCGGGAATGAGCAGTTCTTC. V usage is TRBV5-1 and J usage is TRBJ2-1, with D unclear. V was pared by 0 bases and J by 7 bases, with 11 bases between. CDR1 is SGHRS and CDR2 is YFSETQ in the germline V gene. This CDR3 spans 14 amino acids.